This T cell receptor beta chain is drawn from a study of OX40 agonist ivuxolimab in advanced cancers. At the level of the study: Of mixed ages from about 20 to 90 and averaging 60 years, the group was about 80% male. Study observations and caveats: Relative to CD4+ cells, CD8+ T cells on average had more expanded clones. CD4+ and CD8+ T cells in blood underwent clonal expansion by week 6 at 0.1 to 3.0 mg/kg.

TCRdb's table, derived via immunoSEQ multiplex PCR, lists solely in-frame clones and lacks some. The table lists about 62,000 clones, over 70% of them singletons, with 5.5% in the top ten. With respect to this clone: No antigen is known for it.

Systemic immunosuppression or a history of autoimmune disease excluded patients. The TCR originated in an adult with an advanced solid tumor such as melanoma, head and neck, liver or kidney cancer. Here the sequenced sample was CD4+ or CD8+ T cells sorted from blood, taken in a trial of the OX40 agonist ivuxolimab.

CDR3 coding DNA: TGTGCCAGCAGTTTAGGGGGCTTCGAGACCCAGTACTTC. This translates into CASSLGGFETQYF. The rearrangement joins TRBV28 to TRBJ2-5; weak D call: TRBD1 (6 bases). Germline assignment: CDR1 MDHEN and CDR2 SYDVKM. V dropped 2 bases and J dropped 5 bases, with 9 bases sitting between them. This CDR3 is built from 13 residues.